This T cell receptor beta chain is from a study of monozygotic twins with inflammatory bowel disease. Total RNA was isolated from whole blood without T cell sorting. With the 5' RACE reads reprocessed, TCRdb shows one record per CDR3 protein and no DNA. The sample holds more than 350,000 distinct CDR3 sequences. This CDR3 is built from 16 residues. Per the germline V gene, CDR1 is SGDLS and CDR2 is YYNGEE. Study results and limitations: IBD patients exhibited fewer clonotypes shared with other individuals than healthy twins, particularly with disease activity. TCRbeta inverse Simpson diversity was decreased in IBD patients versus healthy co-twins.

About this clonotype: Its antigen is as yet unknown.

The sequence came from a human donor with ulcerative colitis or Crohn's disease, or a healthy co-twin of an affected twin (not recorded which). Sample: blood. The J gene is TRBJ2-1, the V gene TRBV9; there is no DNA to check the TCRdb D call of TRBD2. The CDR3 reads CASSVGGLAVGTEQFF.